These T cell receptor beta chains were read from a single sample in a study of cytomegalovirus exposure and HLA in healthy donors. Libraries were prepared by immunoSEQ multiplex PCR; TCRdb keeps only in-frame clonotypes and omits some of them. The sample consists of 120,000 or so clones, about three fifths of them appearing once. Sequenced material: PBMCs. The receptors shown here come from a woman aged 35 to 49 in good health and CMV-seropositive. CDR3s include the opening cysteine and the closing phenylalanine or tryptophan.

v_gene	j_gene	CDR3aa
TRBV23-1	TRBJ2-5	CASTPTPTQETQYF
TRBV6-1	TRBJ2-5	CASSEGLAETQYF
TRBV2	TRBJ2-6	CASSGQLSSGANVLTF
TRBV7-2	TRBJ2-3	CASSLLVLVTDTQYF
TRBV5-1	TRBJ2-6	CASSLPGQATSGANVLTF
TRBV5-6	TRBJ2-5	CASSWSSLGETQYF
TRBV5-1	TRBJ1-3	CASSPWGAGNTIYF
TRBV5-1	TRBJ2-3	CASGRLAGSTDTQYF
TRBV5-1	TRBJ2-1	CASQDSHNEQFF
TRBV5-1	TRBJ1-1	CASSRTDSTGNTEAFF
TRBV9	TRBJ2-4	CASSVDPPTGIENIQYF
TRBV28	TRBJ1-2	CASSPPGDYGYTF
TRBV10-3	TRBJ2-2	CAIREGLTTGELFF
TRBV10-1	TRBJ2-7	CASSPSGAVCEQYF
TRBV6-5	TRBJ1-2	CASSYLGQGDYGYTF
TRBV7-6	TRBJ2-7	CASGAGASYEQYF
TRBV7-7	TRBJ2-1	CASSRLAGANEQFF
TRBV5-1	TRBJ2-3	CASSGGQEADTQYF
TRBV5-1	TRBJ1-4	CASSLGGTGGEKLFF
TRBV5-4	TRBJ1-1	CASSSGGQGRTEAFF
TRBV28	TRBJ1-4	CASSQAQGSINEKLFF
TRBV7-9	TRBJ2-5	CASSLGTGTETQYF
TRBV19	TRBJ1-5	CASSMPGDQPQHF
TRBV2	TRBJ2-7	CASSPGQPGRYEQYF
TRBV29-1	TRBJ2-7	CSGGGAYEQYF
TRBV9	TRBJ1-4	CASSLYGGANEKLFF
TRBV19	TRBJ2-2	CASTGGAGVTGELFF
TRBV28	TRBJ1-3	CASSLRRSNRNTIYF
TRBV15	TRBJ1-2	CATSRLNPTDNYGYTF
TRBV6-6	TRBJ1-2	CASSLGQGTNYGYTF
TRBV6-5	TRBJ1-1	CASSYSIGGDTEAFF
TRBV14	TRBJ2-1	CASSQRTSGSYNEQFF
TRBV2	TRBJ2-3	CASSEVKDTQYF
TRBV28	TRBJ2-3	CASSFTGGRDTQYF
TRBV2	TRBJ2-7	CASSQLAGLAGYEQYF
TRBV2	TRBJ2-7	CASSPGLAGTSEQYF
TRBV27	TRBJ1-5	CASSPPNQPQHF
TRBV2	TRBJ2-7	CASRETYEQYF
TRBV4-2	TRBJ1-1	CASSFTDIPNTEAFF
TRBV5-1	.	CASRPGTGGFYEQYF
TRBV5-5	TRBJ1-4	CASTPLSGEGEKLFF